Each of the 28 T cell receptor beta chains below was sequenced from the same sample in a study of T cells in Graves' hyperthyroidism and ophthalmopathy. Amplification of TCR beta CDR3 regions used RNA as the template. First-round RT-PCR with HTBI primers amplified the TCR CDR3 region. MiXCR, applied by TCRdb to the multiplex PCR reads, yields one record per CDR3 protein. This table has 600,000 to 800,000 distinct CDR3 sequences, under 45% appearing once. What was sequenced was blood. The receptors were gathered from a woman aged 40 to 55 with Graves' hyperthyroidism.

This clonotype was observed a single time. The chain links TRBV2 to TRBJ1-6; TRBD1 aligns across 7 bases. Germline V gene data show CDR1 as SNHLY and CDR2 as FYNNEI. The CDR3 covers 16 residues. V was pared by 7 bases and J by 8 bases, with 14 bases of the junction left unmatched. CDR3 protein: CASTPGGAPGDSPLHF. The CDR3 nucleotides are TGTGCCAGCACCCCAGGGGGGGCCCCTGGGGATTCACCCCTCCACTTT.

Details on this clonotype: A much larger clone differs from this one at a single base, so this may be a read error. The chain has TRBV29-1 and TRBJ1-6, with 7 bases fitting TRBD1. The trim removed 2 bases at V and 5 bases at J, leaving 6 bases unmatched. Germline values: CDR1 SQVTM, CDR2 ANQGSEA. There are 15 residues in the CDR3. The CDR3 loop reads CSVEPSGQHNSPLHF. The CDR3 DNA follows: TGCAGCGTTGAACCTTCGGGACAGCATAATTCACCCCTCCACTTT. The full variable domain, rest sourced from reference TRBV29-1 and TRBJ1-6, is SAVISQKPSRDICQRGTSLTIQCQVDSQVTMMFWYRQQPGQSLTLIATANQGSEATYESGFVIDKFPISRPNLTFSTLTVSNMSPEDSSIYLCSVEPSGQHNSPLHFGNGTRLTVT.

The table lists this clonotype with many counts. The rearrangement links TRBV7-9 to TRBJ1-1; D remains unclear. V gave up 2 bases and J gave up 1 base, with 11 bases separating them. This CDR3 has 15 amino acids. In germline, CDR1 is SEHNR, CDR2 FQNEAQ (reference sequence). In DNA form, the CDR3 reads TGTGCCAGCAGCTTAATTGGAACGGGGAACACTGAAGCTTTCTTT. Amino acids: CASSLIGTGNTEAFF. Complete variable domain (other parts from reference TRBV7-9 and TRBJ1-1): DTGVSQNPRHKITKRGQNVTFRCDPISEHNRLYWYRQTLGQGPEFLTYFQNEAQLEKSRLLSDRFSAERPKGSFSTLEIQRTEQGDSAMYLCASSLIGTGNTEAFFGQGTRLTVV.

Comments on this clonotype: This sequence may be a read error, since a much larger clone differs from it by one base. The CDR3 sequence is CAISVSGTREKLFF. The CDR3 DNA reads TGTGCCATCAGTGTGTCGGGCACCCGCGAAAAACTGTTTTTT. V is TRBV10-3 and J is TRBJ1-4; D remains ambiguous. Trimming left V 4 bases short and J 8 bases short, with 14 bases between. Germline V gene sequence: CDR1 ENHRY, CDR2 SYGVKD. This CDR3 comprises 14 residues.

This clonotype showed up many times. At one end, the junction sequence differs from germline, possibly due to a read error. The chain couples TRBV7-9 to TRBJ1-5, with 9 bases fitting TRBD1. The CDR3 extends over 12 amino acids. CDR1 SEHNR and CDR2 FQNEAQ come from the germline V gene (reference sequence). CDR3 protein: CDGQGTAQPQHF. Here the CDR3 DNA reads TGCGATGGACAGGGGACGGCTCAGCCCCAGCATTTT.

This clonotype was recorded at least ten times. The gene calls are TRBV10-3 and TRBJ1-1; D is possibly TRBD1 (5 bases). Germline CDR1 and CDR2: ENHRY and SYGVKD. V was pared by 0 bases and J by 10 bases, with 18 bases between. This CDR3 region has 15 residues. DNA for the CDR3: TGTGCCATCAGTGAGTCGGCGGGCGGGACCCGTTCAGCTTTCTTT. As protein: CAISESAGGTRSAFF.

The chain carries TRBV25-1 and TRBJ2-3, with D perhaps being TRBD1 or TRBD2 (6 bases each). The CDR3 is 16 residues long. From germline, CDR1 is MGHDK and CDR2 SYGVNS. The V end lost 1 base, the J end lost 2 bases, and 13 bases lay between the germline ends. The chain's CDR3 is CASSEFGGSDTDTQYF. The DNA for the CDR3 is TGTGCCAGCAGTGAATTCGGGGGCTCTGACACAGATACGCAGTATTTT.

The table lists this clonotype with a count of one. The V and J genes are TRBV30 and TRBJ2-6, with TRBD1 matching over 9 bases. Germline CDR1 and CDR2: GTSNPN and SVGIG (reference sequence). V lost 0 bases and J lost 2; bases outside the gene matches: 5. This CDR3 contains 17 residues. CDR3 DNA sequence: TGTGCCTGGAGTGTACGACAGGGGGTCACTGGGGCCAACGTCCTGACTTTC. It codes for CAWSVRQGVTGANVLTF. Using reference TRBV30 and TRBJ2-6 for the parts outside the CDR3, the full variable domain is SQTIHQWPATLVQPVGSPLSLECTVEGTSNPNLYWYRQAAGRGLQLLFYSVGIGQISSEVPQNLSASRPQDRQFILSSKKLLLSDSGFYLCAWSVRQGVTGANVLTFGAGSRLTVL.

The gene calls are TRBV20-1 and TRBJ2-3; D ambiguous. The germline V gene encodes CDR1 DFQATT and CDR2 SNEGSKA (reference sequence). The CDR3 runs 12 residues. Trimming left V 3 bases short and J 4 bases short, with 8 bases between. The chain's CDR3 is CSASMSADTQYF. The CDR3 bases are TGCAGTGCTAGTATGTCAGCAGATACGCAGTATTTT.

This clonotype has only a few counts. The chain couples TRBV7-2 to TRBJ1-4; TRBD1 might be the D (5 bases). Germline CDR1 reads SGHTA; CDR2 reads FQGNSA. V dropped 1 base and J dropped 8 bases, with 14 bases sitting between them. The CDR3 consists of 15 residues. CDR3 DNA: TGTGCCAGCAGCTTAGGCGACAGCCGGGGCGAAAAACTGTTTTTT. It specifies CASSLGDSRGEKLFF. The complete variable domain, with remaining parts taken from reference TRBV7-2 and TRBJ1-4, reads GAGVSQSPSNKVTEKGKDVELRCDPISGHTALYWYRQSLGQGLEFLIYFQGNSAPDKSGLPSDRFSAERTGGSVSTLTIQRTQQEDSAVYLCASSLGDSRGEKLFFGSGTQLSVL.

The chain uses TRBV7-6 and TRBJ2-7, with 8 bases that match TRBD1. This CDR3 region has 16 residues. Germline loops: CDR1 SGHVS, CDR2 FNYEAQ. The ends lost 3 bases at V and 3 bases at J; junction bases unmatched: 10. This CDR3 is CASSFPVRDRNYEQYF. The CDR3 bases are TGTGCCAGCAGCTTCCCGGTCCGGGACAGGAACTACGAGCAGTACTTC.

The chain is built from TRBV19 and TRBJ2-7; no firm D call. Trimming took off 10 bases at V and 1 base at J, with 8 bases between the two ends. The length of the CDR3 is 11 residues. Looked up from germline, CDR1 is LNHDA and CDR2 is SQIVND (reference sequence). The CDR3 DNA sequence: TGTGCCATCTCCGCGTCCTACGAGCAGTACTTC. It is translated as CAISASYEQYF.

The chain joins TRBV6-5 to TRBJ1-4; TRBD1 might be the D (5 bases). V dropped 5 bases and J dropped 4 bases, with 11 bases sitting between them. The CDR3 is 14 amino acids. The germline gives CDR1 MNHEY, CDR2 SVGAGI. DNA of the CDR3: TGTGCCAGCAGTCGACGACAGCGTAATGAAAAACTGTTTTTT. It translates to CASSRRQRNEKLFF.

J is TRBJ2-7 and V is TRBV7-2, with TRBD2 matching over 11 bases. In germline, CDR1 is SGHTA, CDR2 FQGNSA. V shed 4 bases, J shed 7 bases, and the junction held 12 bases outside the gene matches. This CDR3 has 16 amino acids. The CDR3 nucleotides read TGTGCCAGCAGCTCTCTACCGGGACTAGCGGTGAATGAGCAGTACTTC. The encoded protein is CASSSLPGLAVNEQYF.

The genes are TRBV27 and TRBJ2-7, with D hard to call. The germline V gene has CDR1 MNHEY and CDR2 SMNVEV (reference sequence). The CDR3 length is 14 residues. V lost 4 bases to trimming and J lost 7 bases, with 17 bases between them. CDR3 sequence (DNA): TGTGCCAGCAGTTGGACGACCCCATCAGGAGAGCAGTACTTC. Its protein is CASSWTTPSGEQYF.

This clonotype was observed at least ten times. CDR3 loop: CSARIPGMETQYF. CDR3 bases: TGCAGTGCTAGGATCCCGGGTATGGAGACCCAGTACTTC. V usage is TRBV20-1 and J usage is TRBJ2-5, with no clear D. Looked up from germline, CDR1 is DFQATT and CDR2 is SNEGSKA (reference sequence). The CDR3 length is 13 residues. Trimming left V 3 bases short and J 5 bases short, with 13 bases between.

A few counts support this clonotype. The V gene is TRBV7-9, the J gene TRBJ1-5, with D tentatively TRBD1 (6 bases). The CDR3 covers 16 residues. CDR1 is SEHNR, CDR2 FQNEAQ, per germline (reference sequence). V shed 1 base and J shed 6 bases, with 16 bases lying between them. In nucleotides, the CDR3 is TGTGCCAGCAGCTTAGATTACGGGGGCCGGAGTCAGCCCCAGCATTTT. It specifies CASSLDYGGRSQPQHF.

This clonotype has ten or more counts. This CDR3 is CAIRDITQSSGANVLTF. The CDR3 coding sequence is TGTGCCATCAGGGATATAACCCAATCCTCTGGGGCCAACGTCCTGACTTTC. The rearrangement joins TRBV10-3 to TRBJ2-6; no clear D gene. V was clipped by 6 bases and J by 0 bases, with 15 bases between them. The CDR3 has 17 residues. The germline V gene encodes CDR1 ENHRY and CDR2 SYGVKD.

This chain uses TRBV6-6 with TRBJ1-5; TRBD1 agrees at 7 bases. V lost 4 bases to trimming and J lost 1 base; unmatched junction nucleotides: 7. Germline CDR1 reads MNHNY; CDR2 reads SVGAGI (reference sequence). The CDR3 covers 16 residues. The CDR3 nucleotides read TGTGCCAGCAGTTTTAAGACAGGGTACAGCAATCAGCCCCAGCATTTT. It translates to CASSFKTGYSNQPQHF.

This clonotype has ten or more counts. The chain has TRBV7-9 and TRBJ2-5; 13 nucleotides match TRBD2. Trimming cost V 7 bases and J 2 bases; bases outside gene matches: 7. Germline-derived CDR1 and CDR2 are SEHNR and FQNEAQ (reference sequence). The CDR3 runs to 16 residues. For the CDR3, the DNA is TGTGCCAGCACACTAGCGGGAGGGCCGGATCAAGAGACCCAGTACTTC. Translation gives CASTLAGGPDQETQYF.

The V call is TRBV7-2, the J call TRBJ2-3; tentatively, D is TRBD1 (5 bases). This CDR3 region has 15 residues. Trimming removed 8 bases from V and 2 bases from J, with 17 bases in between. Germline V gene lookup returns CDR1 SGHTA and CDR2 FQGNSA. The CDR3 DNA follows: TGTGCCAGCGCTATCTCGATCAGGGCCACAGATACGCAGTATTTT. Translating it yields CASAISIRATDTQYF.

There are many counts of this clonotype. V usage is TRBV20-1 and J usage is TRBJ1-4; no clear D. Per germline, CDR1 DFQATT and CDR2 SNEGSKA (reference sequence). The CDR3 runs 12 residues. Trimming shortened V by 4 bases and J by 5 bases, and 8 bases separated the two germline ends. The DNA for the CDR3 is TGCAGTGCTATGGGTCAGAATGAAAAACTGTTTTTT. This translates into CSAMGQNEKLFF.

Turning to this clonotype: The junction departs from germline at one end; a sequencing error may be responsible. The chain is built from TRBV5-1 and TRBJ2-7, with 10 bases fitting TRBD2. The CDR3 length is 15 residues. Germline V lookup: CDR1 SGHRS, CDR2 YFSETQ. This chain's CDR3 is CASSSSSGSSYEQHF. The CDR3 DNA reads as TGCGCCAGCAGCTCGTCTAGCGGGAGCTCCTACGAGCAGCACTTC.

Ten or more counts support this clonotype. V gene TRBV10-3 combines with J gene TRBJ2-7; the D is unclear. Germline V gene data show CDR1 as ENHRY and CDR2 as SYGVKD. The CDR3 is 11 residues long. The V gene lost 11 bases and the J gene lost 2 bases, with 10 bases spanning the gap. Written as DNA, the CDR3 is TGTGCCCCAGTATGCACCTACGAGCAGTACTTC. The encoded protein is CAPVCTYEQYF.

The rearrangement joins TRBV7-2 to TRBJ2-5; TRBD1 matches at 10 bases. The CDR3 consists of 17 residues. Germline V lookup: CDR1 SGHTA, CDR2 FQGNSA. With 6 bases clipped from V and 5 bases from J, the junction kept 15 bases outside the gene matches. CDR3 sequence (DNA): TGTGCCAGCAGTTTAACTAGCTTCGGGACAGGGGTTGAGACCCAGTACTTC. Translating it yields CASSLTSFGTGVETQYF. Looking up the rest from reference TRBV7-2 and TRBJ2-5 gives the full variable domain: GAGVSQSPSNKVTEKGKDVELRCDPISGHTALYWYRQSLGQGLEFLIYFQGNSAPDKSGLPSDRFSAERTGGSVSTLTIQRTQQEDSAVYLCASSLTSFGTGVETQYFGPGTRLLVL.

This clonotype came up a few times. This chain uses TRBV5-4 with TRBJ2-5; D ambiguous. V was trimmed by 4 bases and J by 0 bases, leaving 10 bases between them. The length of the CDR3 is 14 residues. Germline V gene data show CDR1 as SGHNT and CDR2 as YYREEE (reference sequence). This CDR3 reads CASSPSMDQETQYF. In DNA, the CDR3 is TGTGCCAGCAGCCCGAGTATGGACCAAGAGACCCAGTACTTC.

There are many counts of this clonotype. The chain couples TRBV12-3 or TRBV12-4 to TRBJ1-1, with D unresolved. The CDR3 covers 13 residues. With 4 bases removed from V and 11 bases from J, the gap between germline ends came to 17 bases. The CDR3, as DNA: TGTGCCAGCAGTTCACAATACCAGGAGAGGGCTTTCTTT. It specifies CASSSQYQERAFF.

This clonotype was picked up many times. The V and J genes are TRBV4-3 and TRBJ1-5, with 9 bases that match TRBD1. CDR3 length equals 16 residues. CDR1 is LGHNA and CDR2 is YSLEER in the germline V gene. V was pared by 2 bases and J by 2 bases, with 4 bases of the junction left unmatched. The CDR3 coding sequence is TGCGCCAGCAGCCAATGGTGGACAGGGGGCAATCAGCCCCAGCATTTT. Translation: CASSQWWTGGNQPQHF.